The source of this T cell receptor beta chain is a study of cytomegalovirus exposure and HLA in healthy donors. Looking at the study overall: Among around 200 million T cells, an earlier analysis found 117 million unique TCR beta sequences. Findings and limits, study-wide: Clonal expansion, a later analysis showed, was greater in HLA-associated TCR beta chains than in equally common others. Some V segments, TRBV6-2 and TRBV6-3 among them, were indistinguishable and were therefore excluded.

Use of 60 Vbeta and 13 Jbeta primers characterized the PCR. TCRdb's copy holds only in-frame clones and misses some; the assay was immunoSEQ multiplex PCR. Here the sample spans over 150,000 clones, roughly 88% being singletons. This clone was recorded once. Antigen specificity is unknown. Germline V gene lookup returns CDR1 SGHRS and CDR2 YFSETQ. This CDR3 is 16 amino acids long. V dropped 0 bases and J dropped 11; count of bases not matched to a gene: 9. The chain links TRBV5-1 to TRBJ2-1; 12 positions match TRBD2. The receptor comes from a girl aged 2 to 9 in good health and CMV-seropositive. The specimen was PBMCs. CDR3 amino acids: CASSLGLAGGVPKQFF. The CDR3 DNA reads TGCGCCAGCAGCTTGGGTCTAGCGGGAGGGGTTCCAAAGCAGTTCTTC. Full variable domain (rest looked up from reference TRBV5-1 and TRBJ2-1): KAGVTQTPRYLIKTRGQQVTLSCSPISGHRSVSWYQQTPGQGLQFLFEYFSETQRNKGNFPGRFSGRQFSNSRSEMNVSTLELGDSALYLCASSLGLAGGVPKQFFGPGTRLTVL.